These 6 T cell receptor beta chains share one sample of origin, sequenced in a study of CD8+ T cells in alopecia areata. Sequencing used cDNA as its template, made by extracting RNA and reverse transcribing it. Clones were read by immunoSEQ multiplex PCR, and TCRdb kept only the in-frame ones, dropping some. The profile shows more than 200,000 clones, 67% of them singletons. The sample was CD4+ T cells sorted from blood, taken at week 0. These receptors were obtained from a human donor with alopecia areata.

The rearrangement uses TRBV5-1 and TRBJ2-3, with D unresolved. Germline V CDR1 and CDR2: SGHRS, YFSETQ. This CDR3 is 11 amino acids long. Trimming stripped 7 bases from V and 6 bases from J, with 9 bases between. The CDR3 here is CASLRGDTQYF. The CDR3 nucleotides are TGCGCCAGCCTTCGTGGGGATACGCAGTATTTT.

The chain carries TRBV4-1 and TRBJ1-2; D possibly corresponds to TRBD1 (5 bases). The germline gives CDR1 MGHRA, CDR2 YSYEKL. The CDR3 spans 14 residues. Deletions cut 2 bases from V and 3 bases from J, with 10 bases between. The CDR3 DNA reads TGCGCCAGCAGCCAATTCACAGGAGACTATGGCTACACCTTC. Translating it yields CASSQFTGDYGYTF.

This chain joins TRBV29-1 and TRBJ1-2; possibly TRBD1 for D (5 bases). Germline assignment: CDR1 SQVTM and CDR2 ANQGSEA. The V gene lost 7 bases and the J gene lost 4 bases, with 16 bases spanning the gap. The CDR3 spans 13 residues. This CDR3 reads CSGTTGTAYGYTF. The CDR3 DNA sequence: TGCAGCGGCACGACCGGGACGGCCTATGGCTACACCTTC.

This clone has just a few counts. The CDR3 sequence: CAWSAGNQPQHF. The CDR3 DNA reads TGTGCCTGGAGTGCAGGGAATCAGCCCCAGCATTTT. This chain links TRBV30 with TRBJ1-5, with D perhaps matching TRBD1 (5 bases). Per germline, CDR1 GTSNPN and CDR2 SVGIG (reference sequence). The CDR3 is made up of 12 amino acids. The V gene lost 1 base and the J gene lost 4 bases, with 5 bases spanning the gap. The full variable domain, completed using reference TRBV30 and TRBJ1-5, is SQTIHQWPATLVQPVGSPLSLECTVEGTSNPNLYWYRQAAGRGLQLLFYSVGIGQISSEVPQNLSASRPQDRQFILSSKKLLLSDSGFYLCAWSAGNQPQHFGDGTRLSIL.

The chain has TRBV2 and TRBJ1-1; D unclear. The V gene lost 5 bases and the J gene lost 0 bases, with 1 base spanning the gap. The CDR3 runs to 11 residues. Germline V gives CDR1 SNHLY, CDR2 FYNNEI. Here the CDR3 DNA reads TGTGCCAGCAGTATGAACACTGAAGCTTTCTTT. It translates to CASSMNTEAFF.

The V gene is TRBV29-1, the J gene TRBJ2-2, with TRBD2 identical over 9 bases. The junction had 6 bases not matched to a gene; V was cut back by 5 bases and J by 5 bases. This CDR3 is built from 14 residues. Per germline, CDR1 SQVTM and CDR2 ANQGSEA. CDR3 DNA: TGCAGCGTTCATAGCGGGGGATGGACCGGGGAGCTGTTTTTT. It yields the protein CSVHSGGWTGELFF.